The clone carrying this T cell receptor beta chain was seen a handful of times. V gave up 7 bases and J gave up 9 bases, with 28 bases separating them. The V gene's germline CDR1 is MDHEN and CDR2 SYDVKM. The CDR3 extends over 16 amino acids. This entry is derived from a study of T cells in Graves' hyperthyroidism and ophthalmopathy. Researchers amplified the TCR beta CDR3 regions from RNA transcripts. TCR CDR3 regions were first amplified by RT-PCR with HTBI primers. TCRdb passed the multiplex PCR reads through MiXCR, listing each CDR3 protein once. There are approximately 640,000 distinct CDR3 sequences in the sample; roughly 17% occur only once, and around 15% lies in the top ten.

This clonotype originated in a man aged 45-65 years with Graves' hyperthyroidism. The specimen was blood. The rearrangement links TRBV28 to TRBJ2-7; weak D call: TRBD1 (7 bases). CDR3 DNA sequence: TGTGCCAGCACGTCCCCGCTCGGGCAGGGGGGAGGCGGGCAGTACTTC. Its translation is CASTSPLGQGGGGQYF.